This T cell receptor beta chain was identified in a study of T cell repertoires in cytomegalovirus infection. In the study overall: Public signatures in TCR beta pointed to CMV infection and matching HLA type.

Study outcomes and limitations: Public TCR beta family frequency separated CMV-and-HLA carriers, including in an independent cohort. HLA-C-restricted, CMV-specific TCR beta clonotypes were dominant ex vivo.

This CDR3 is built from 19 residues. Germline V gene sequence: CDR1 SGHAT, CDR2 FQNNGV. TCRdb re-called the reads with MiXCR, one entry per CDR3 protein. The sample lists about 220,000 distinct CDR3 sequences, 38% seen once, with 59% in the top ten. With regard to this clonotype: Its target is unknown. One end of the junction varies from germline; a read error may be responsible.

The origin of this receptor is a human donor in good health (CMV status not recorded). Some clones in this sample may be carry-over from other donors' samples. The starting material was CD8+ T cells from cultured PBMCs, obtained from culture after CMV antigen stimulation. The chain recombines TRBV11-2 with TRBJ2-6; 10 nucleotides match TRBD1. CDR3 sequence reads: CASTLAPGQGSSGANVLTF. The CDR3 DNA reads as TGTGCCAGCACCTTAGCCCCGGGACAGGGGAGCTCTGGTGCCAACGTCCTGACTTTC.